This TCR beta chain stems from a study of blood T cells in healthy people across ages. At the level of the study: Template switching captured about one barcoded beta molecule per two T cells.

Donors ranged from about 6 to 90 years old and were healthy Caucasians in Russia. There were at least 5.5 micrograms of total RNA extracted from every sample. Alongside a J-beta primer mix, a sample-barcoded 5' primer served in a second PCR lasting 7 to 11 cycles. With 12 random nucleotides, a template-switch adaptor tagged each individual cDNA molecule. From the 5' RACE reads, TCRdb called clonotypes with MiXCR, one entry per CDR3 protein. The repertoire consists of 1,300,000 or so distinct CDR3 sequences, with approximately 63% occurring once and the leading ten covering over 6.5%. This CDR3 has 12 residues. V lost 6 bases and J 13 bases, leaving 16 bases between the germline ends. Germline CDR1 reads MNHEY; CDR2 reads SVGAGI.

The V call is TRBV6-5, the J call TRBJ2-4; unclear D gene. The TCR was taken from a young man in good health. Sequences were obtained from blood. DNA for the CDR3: TGTGCCAGCAGGGTTGGTATCTACGGGCAGTACTTC. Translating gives CASRVGIYGQYF.